The rows below give T cell receptor beta chains drawn from one sample of a study of cytomegalovirus exposure and HLA in healthy donors. Data came from immunoSEQ multiplex PCR; TCRdb stores just in-frame clones and leaves some out. In the table there are 180,000 or so clones, over 75% of which are singletons. The sample was PBMCs. Every receptor here comes from a man younger than 35 in good health and CMV-seropositive. Both conserved end residues are part of each CDR3.

TRBV27 CASSRLDIYETQYF
TRBV21-1 CASSPLNPGAIGLSAGELFF
TRBV29-1 CSAVQVRDEQFF
TRBV7-3 CASSPGGLDTEAFF
TRBV2 CASSAAGAYEQYF
TRBV19 CASTTAWGESYGYTF
TRBV30 CAWLRSSYNSPLHF
TRBV7-2 CASSQPGRPNYGYTF
TRBV10-2 CATKGVGATDQPQHF
TRBV6-1 CASRDQPGYEQYF
TRBV19 CATRTGYGNQPQHF
TRBV18 CASSQSGADYGYTF
TRBV19 CASHPRQGARPRGEKLFF
TRBV11-2 CASSLAGVSYEQYF
TRBV6-5 CASGPLTGPTEAFF
TRBV5-6 CASSLGPQGKISNQPQHF
TRBV7-9 CASSPQGNYNEQFF
TRBV7-9 CASSSLEAGLTDTQYF
TRBV5-4 CASSQTVVEASTF
TRBV7-9 CASTPGGGLNEQFF
TRBV5-1 CASSPTGANYGYTF
TRBV29-1 CSVGGFYEQYF
TRBV14 CASSPLFGLIEQYF
TRBV4-3 CASAPRSDRGLNSPLHF
TRBV7-7 CASSFQGRETQYF
TRBV7-2 CASSPAWGGRTDTQYF
TRBV2 CASSEQESSYNEQFF
TRBV30 CAWSVGGGNQPQHF
TRBV7-2 CASSFYPGLDIDTQYF
TRBV27 CASSPAHRGFSNEQFF
TRBV29-1 CSVDQGLGYTF
TRBV21-1 CASSKLARIGRTQYF